The rows below give T cell receptor beta chains drawn from one sample of a study of post-analysis software for immune sequencing data. TCRdb re-called the PCR reads through MiXCR, storing one row per CDR3 protein. The repertoire holds 750,000 to 950,000 distinct CDR3 sequences, with roughly half as singletons. Sequenced input: blood. The origin of the receptors is a girl under 18 with multiple sclerosis. Both conserved end residues are part of each CDR3. D genes are given only for firm matches. Size tells how often a clone was seen (once, few, many) or the class of an expanded clone, and some rows leave it out.

j_call clone_size v_call d_call cdr3_aa cdr3_nt
TRBJ1-1 . TRBV7-8 . CASSLARAGHATEAFF TGTGCCAGCAGCTTAGCACGGGCAGGGCATGCCACTGAAGCTTTCTTT
TRBJ2-7 . TRBV7-2 TRBD2 CASSLVAGGRSSYEQYF TGTGCCAGCAGCTTGGTAGCGGGGGGGCGGTCCTCCTACGAGCAGTACTTC
TRBJ2-1 . TRBV11-2 TRBD2 CASSPQRRREYEKNEQFF TGTGCCAGCAGCCCGCAAAGGCGGCGGGAGTACGAAAAAAATGAGCAGTTCTTC
TRBJ2-1 . TRBV24-1 TRBD2 CATSDRSGGYNEQFF TGTGCCACCAGTGATCGGAGCGGGGGCTACAATGAGCAGTTCTTC
TRBJ2-7 . TRBV9 . CASSVVSDPREQYF TGTGCCAGCAGCGTAGTCTCGGACCCACGCGAGCAGTACTTC
TRBJ2-7 once TRBV20-1 TRBD1 CSASKGARYYEQYF TGCAGTGCTAGCAAGGGGGCGCGGTACTACGAGCAGTACTTC
TRBJ2-7 . TRBV29-1 . CSVGQGLNEQYF TGCAGCGTGGGCCAGGGGCTGAACGAGCAGTACTTC
TRBJ2-7 . TRBV7-2 . CASGREVISYEQYF TGTGCCAGCGGCCGCGAGGTAATATCCTACGAGCAGTACTTC
TRBJ2-7 . TRBV11-2 . CASSLDRGRETREQYF TGTGCCAGCAGCTTAGATCGCGGCAGGGAAACTCGCGAGCAGTACTTC
TRBJ2-7 few TRBV25-1 . CASSAGSGAYEQYF TGTGCCAGCAGTGCCGGGAGTGGGGCCTACGAGCAGTACTTC
TRBJ2-1 . TRBV5-5 . CASSFADNEQFF TGTGCCAGCAGCTTCGCAGACAATGAGCAGTTCTTC
TRBJ1-5 . TRBV20-1 . CSASYGAFSNQPQHF TGCAGTGCTAGTTATGGGGCTTTTAGCAATCAGCCCCAGCATTTT
TRBJ2-7 . TRBV2 . CASSVTFGPYEQYF TGTGCCAGCAGTGTTACCTTTGGACCCTACGAGCAGTACTTC
TRBJ2-7 few TRBV20-1 . CSAWKAQAPRSYEQYF TGCAGTGCTTGGAAAGCCCAGGCTCCCCGCTCGTACGAGCAGTACTTC
TRBJ2-6 few TRBV12-3/TRBV12-4 . CASSLKGGGLTANVLTF TGTGCCAGCAGTTTAAAGGGGGGGGGTCTTACGGCCAACGTCCTGACTTTC
TRBJ1-6 few TRBV7-2 . CASSLRRGDNSPLHF TGTGCCAGCAGCTTGCGAAGAGGGGATAATTCACCCCTCCACTTT
TRBJ2-3 few TRBV5-1 TRBD1 CASSHRGIGTDTQYF TGCGCCAGCAGCCACAGGGGGATTGGCACAGATACGCAGTATTTT
TRBJ1-2 . TRBV6-5 TRBD1 CASSYEGRGLYGYTF TGTGCCAGCAGTTACGAAGGCAGGGGGCTCTACGGCTACACCTTC
TRBJ1-2 . TRBV3-1 . CASSQDPKGHRYGYTF TGTGCCAGCAGCCAAGATCCTAAGGGTCATCGCTATGGCTACACCTTC
TRBJ1-5 few TRBV20-1 TRBD1 CSARTGTQPQHF TGCAGTGCTAGGACAGGGACTCAGCCCCAGCATTTT
TRBJ2-1 . TRBV20-1 . CSARELSGSYNEQFF TGCAGTGCTAGAGAGCTTAGCGGCTCCTACAATGAGCAGTTCTTC
TRBJ2-3 few TRBV7-3 TRBD1 CASSLTDRGPDTQYF TGTGCCAGCAGCTTAACGGACAGGGGGCCGGATACGCAGTATTTT
TRBJ2-7 many TRBV12-3/TRBV12-4 . CASSLKYEQYF TGTGCCAGCAGTTTAAAGTACGAGCAGTACTTC
TRBJ2-3 few TRBV29-1 . CSVEEGAITDTQYF TGCAGCGTTGAAGAGGGGGCAATCACAGATACGCAGTATTTT
TRBJ1-2 few TRBV7-2 TRBD1 CASSLDRGPAYGYTF TGTGCCAGCAGCTTAGACAGGGGGCCTGCCTATGGCTACACCTTC
TRBJ2-3 . TRBV27 TRBD2 CASSFLSAAGGGDTQYF TGTGCCAGCAGTTTTTTATCGGCGGCGGGGGGTGGGGATACGCAGTATTTT
TRBJ2-7 . TRBV3-1 TRBD1 CASSPKTGKYEQYF TGTGCCAGCAGCCCCAAGACAGGGAAGTACGAGCAGTACTTC
TRBJ1-2 . TRBV11-2 TRBD1 CASSLGTGGYTF TGTGCCAGCAGCTTAGGGACAGGTGGCTACACCTTC
TRBJ1-1 . TRBV6-2/TRBV6-3 TRBD1 CASSYPRGTGAIDTEAFF TGTGCCAGCAGTTACCCGCGTGGGACAGGGGCGATCGACACTGAAGCTTTCTTT
TRBJ1-1 . TRBV5-1 . CASSYGPGNTEAFF TGCGCCAGCAGCTACGGGCCGGGGAACACTGAAGCTTTCTTT
TRBJ2-7 . TRBV5-1 TRBD1 CASSPGQGTEQYF TGCGCCAGCAGCCCAGGACAGGGTACCGAGCAGTACTTC